This entry describes one T cell receptor beta chain. The sample contains more than one DNA sequence encoding this CDR3. The data are from a study of graft-versus-host responses after intestinal transplantation. The V and J ends lost 3 bases and 3 bases respectively, with 9 bases between them. There are 13 residues in the CDR3. From germline, CDR1 is MDHEN and CDR2 SYDVKM. The method was immunoSEQ multiplex PCR; TCRdb's version includes in-frame clones alone and lacks a portion of them. The table has about 25,000 clones, approximately 85% seen once. The specimen comprised PBMCs, sampled just over 450 days after intestinal transplant. The sequence was obtained from a human patient who received an intestinal transplant, so some T cells may come from the graft donor. V usage is TRBV28 and J usage is TRBJ2-7; D gene ambiguous. The DNA of the CDR3 is TGTGCCAGCAGTTTTGTCGAAGGCTACGAGCAGTACTTC. Its translation: CASSFVEGYEQYF.